The 16 T cell receptor beta chains below were found in one sample sequenced in a study of glioma-infiltrating T cells. TCR alpha and beta CDR3 regions were amplified from RNA using iRepertoire nested multiplex PCR. Each CDR3 protein gets one entry after TCRdb re-called the multiplex PCR reads with MiXCR. Among about 200,000 distinct CDR3 sequences listed, about 32% were seen once. Material for sequencing was glioma tissue, nonneoplastic brain tissue, or PBMCs (not recorded which). These receptors all come from a human donor with low-grade glioma or glioblastoma, undergoing nonglioma brain surgery, or in good health (not recorded which).

There are many counts of this clonotype. The rearrangement uses TRBV7-2 and TRBJ2-3; TRBD2 aligns across 15 bases. The CDR3 is 15 residues long. The V and J ends lost 5 bases and 7 bases, in that order; junction bases with no gene match: 4. CDR1 and CDR2 from the germline V gene are SGHTA and FQGNSA. CDR3 amino acids: CASSRGLAGGNTQYF. The CDR3, as DNA: TGTGCCAGCAGCAGAGGACTAGCGGGAGGGAATACGCAGTATTTT.

The J gene is TRBJ2-7, the V gene TRBV6-2 or TRBV6-3; tentative D call: TRBD1 (5 bases). Germline-derived CDR1 and CDR2 are MNHEY and SVGEGT. There are 13 residues in the CDR3. V was clipped by 7 bases and J by 2 bases, with 12 bases between them. The CDR3 DNA follows: TGTGCCAGCACTGGGGCTGGCCCCTACGAGCAGTACTTC. Encoded protein: CASTGAGPYEQYF.

A note on this clonotype: This may be a read error, as it is one base from a much larger clone. The chain links TRBV7-2 to TRBJ2-7; D remains ambiguous. This CDR3 has 15 residues. Germline CDR1 reads SGHTA; CDR2 reads FQGNSA. Trimming stripped 5 bases from V and 7 bases from J, with 21 bases between. This chain's CDR3 is CASSRLQTSSNEQYF. CDR3 in DNA: TGTGCCAGCAGCCGACTGCAAACGTCGAGCAATGAGCAGTACTTC.

V is TRBV19 and J is TRBJ2-7; D is uncertain. CDR1 is LNHDA and CDR2 is SQIVND in the germline V gene (reference sequence). Between the trimmed V and J ends, which lost 1 base and 2 bases, there was a span of 9 bases. This CDR3 has 14 amino acids. The CDR3 loop is CASSIGGSTYEQYF. Written as DNA, the CDR3 is TGTGCCAGTAGTATAGGCGGCAGCACCTACGAGCAGTACTTC. Filled out from reference TRBV19 and TRBJ2-7, the complete variable domain reads DGGITQSPKYLFRKEGQNVTLSCEQNLNHDAMYWYRQDPGQGLRLIYYSQIVNDFQKGDIAEGYSVSREKKESFPLTVTSAQKNPTAFYLCASSIGGSTYEQYFGPGTRLTVT.

In this sample, this clonotype turned up many times. The chain is built from TRBV6-2 or TRBV6-3 and TRBJ2-7; D gene unclear. The CDR3 runs 11 residues. The V end was cut by 4 bases, the J end by 1 base, with 2 bases between. Germline CDR1 and CDR2: MNHEY and SVGEGT. CDR3 DNA: TGTGCCAGCAGTTGGTCCTACGAGCAGTACTTC. Translating it yields CASSWSYEQYF.

Points on this clonotype: The CDR3 does not end in the conserved phenylalanine or tryptophan, so this is likely a read error. This chain joins TRBV20-1 and TRBJ1-5, with D perhaps TRBD1 (6 bases). CDR1 and CDR2 (germline): DFQATT, SNEGSKA (reference sequence). The CDR3 sequence is 14 residues long. The CDR3 coding sequence is TGCAGTGCTGGAGGGGGGGTAAGCAGTCAGCCCCAGCATTCT. This translates into CSAGGGVSSQPQHS.

This clonotype has ten or more counts. This chain uses TRBV7-2 with TRBJ2-7, with 10 nucleotides matching TRBD2. Trimming at V came to 2 bases and at J to 4 bases, leaving 5 bases not matched to a gene. The germline V gene has CDR1 SGHTA and CDR2 FQGNSA. CDR3 size: 15 residues. The CDR3 DNA reads as TGTGCCAGCAGCTTAACCCTAGCGGGAGCATACGAGCAGTACTTC. Its translation is CASSLTLAGAYEQYF.

In this sample, this clonotype turned up many times. The V and J genes are TRBV7-2 and TRBJ1-1; D perhaps matches TRBD1 (6 bases). The CDR3 has 13 residues. Germline assignment: CDR1 SGHTA and CDR2 FQGNSA. Trimming stripped 2 bases from V and 6 bases from J, with 10 bases between. The DNA of the CDR3 is TGTGCCAGCAGCTTAACAGGGAAGGCTGAAGCTTTCTTT. Translating gives CASSLTGKAEAFF.

This clonotype has ten or more counts. This sequence joins TRBV12-3 or TRBV12-4 and TRBJ2-1; D is possibly TRBD2 (5 bases). This CDR3 contains 13 residues. V was trimmed by 2 bases and J by 7 bases, leaving 9 bases between them. CDR3 coding DNA: TGTGCCAGCAGTTTATTTGAGCGGAATGAGCAGTTCTTC. It encodes CASSLFERNEQFF.

Ten or more counts support this clonotype. The chain combines TRBV7-9 with TRBJ1-1, with D maybe TRBD1 (5 bases). The CDR3 covers 14 residues. Trimming shortened V by 5 bases and J by 1 base, and 11 bases separated the two germline ends. Germline V gives CDR1 SEHNR, CDR2 FQNEAQ (reference sequence). Here the CDR3 reads CASSPWTPNTEAFF. CDR3 bases: TGTGCCAGCAGCCCCTGGACACCGAACACTGAAGCTTTCTTT.

The rearrangement uses TRBV28 and TRBJ2-5, with 9 positions matching TRBD2. This CDR3 comprises 18 residues. The trim removed 6 bases at V and 4 bases at J, leaving 18 bases unmatched. Germline-derived CDR1 and CDR2 are MDHEN and SYDVKM. The CDR3 loop reads CASRNRAGGLPIGETQYF. CDR3 in DNA: TGTGCCAGCAGGAATCGCGCGGGAGGGCTCCCCATCGGAGAGACCCAGTACTTC.

Worth noting for this clonotype: A read error is possible here, since a much larger clone lies one base away. The CDR3 reads CASSLAAGGTYNEQFF. The CDR3, as DNA: TGTGCCAGCAGCTTAGCAGCAGGGGGTACCTACAATGAGCAGTTCTTC. This chain uses TRBV7-6 with TRBJ2-1, with TRBD1 identical over 7 bases. This CDR3 contains 16 residues. Germline values: CDR1 SGHVS, CDR2 FNYEAQ. With 0 bases clipped from V and 2 bases from J, the junction kept 4 bases outside the gene matches.

CDR3 nucleotides: TGTGCCAGCAGTTTTAGTCTAAAGGGGGGCACCATATATTTT. Its protein product is CASSFSLKGGTIYF. The genes are TRBV28 and TRBJ1-3; D is possibly TRBD1 (6 bases). The ends were cut back, 3 bases at V and 9 bases at J, with 15 bases in the middle. This CDR3 has 14 residues. CDR1 and CDR2 from the germline V gene are MDHEN and SYDVKM.

The J gene is TRBJ1-1, the V gene TRBV12-3 or TRBV12-4, with a weak D call TRBD1 (6 bases). Trimming removed 2 bases at V and 3 bases at J, with 16 bases between. The CDR3 extends over 16 amino acids. The chain's CDR3 is CASSLPANREDTEAFF. The CDR3 DNA follows: TGTGCCAGCAGTTTACCTGCAAACAGGGAGGACACTGAAGCTTTCTTT.

This clonotype was picked up many times. The V and J genes are TRBV6-2 or TRBV6-3 and TRBJ2-1, with D hard to call. V lost 0 bases and J 0 bases, leaving 12 bases between the germline ends. The CDR3 is 17 amino acids. From germline, CDR1 is MNHEY and CDR2 SVGEGT. The CDR3 is CASSYSGLPISYNEQFF. DNA for the CDR3: TGTGCCAGCAGTTACTCGGGCCTACCAATCTCCTACAATGAGCAGTTCTTC.

In the case of this clonotype: A read error may be the cause here, since a much bigger clone is one base away. CDR3 bases: TGTGCCAGCAGCACGACAGTAGTAGGCTACACCTTC. Its protein is CASSTTVVGYTF. The rearrangement joins TRBV7-9 to TRBJ1-2; perhaps TRBD1 as D (5 bases). This CDR3 comprises 12 residues. Germline V gene sequence: CDR1 SEHNR, CDR2 FQNEAQ (reference sequence). Trimming took off 5 bases at V and 8 bases at J, with 12 bases between the two ends.